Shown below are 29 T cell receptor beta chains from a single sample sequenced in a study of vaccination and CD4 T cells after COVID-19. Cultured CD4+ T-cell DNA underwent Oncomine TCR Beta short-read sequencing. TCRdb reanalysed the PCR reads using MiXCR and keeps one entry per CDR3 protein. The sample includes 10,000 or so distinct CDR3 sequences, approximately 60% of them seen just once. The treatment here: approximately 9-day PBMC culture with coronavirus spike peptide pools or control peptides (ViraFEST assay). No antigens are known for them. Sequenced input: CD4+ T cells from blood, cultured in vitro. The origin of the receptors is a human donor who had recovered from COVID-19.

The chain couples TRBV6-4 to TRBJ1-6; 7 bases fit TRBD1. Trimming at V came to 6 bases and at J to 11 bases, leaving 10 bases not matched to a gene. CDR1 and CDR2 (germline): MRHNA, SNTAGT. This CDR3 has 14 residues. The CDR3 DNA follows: TGTGCCAGCAGCCGCGGACAGGCTGAACCACCCCTCCACTTT. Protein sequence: CASSRGQAEPPLHF.

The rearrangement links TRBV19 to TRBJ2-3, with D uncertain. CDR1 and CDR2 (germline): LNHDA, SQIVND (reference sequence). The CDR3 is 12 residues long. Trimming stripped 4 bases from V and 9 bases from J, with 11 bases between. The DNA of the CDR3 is TGTGCCAGTAGTACTAGAGTAGGGACGCAGTATTTT. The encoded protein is CASSTRVGTQYF.

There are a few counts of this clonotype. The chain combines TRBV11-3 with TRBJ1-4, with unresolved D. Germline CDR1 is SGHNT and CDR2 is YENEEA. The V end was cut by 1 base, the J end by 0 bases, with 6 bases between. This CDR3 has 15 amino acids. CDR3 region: CASSLVGATNEKLFF. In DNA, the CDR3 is TGTGCCAGCAGCTTAGTTGGGGCAACTAATGAAAAACTGTTTTTT.

The DNA for the CDR3 is TGTGCCAGCAGAGGACAGGGGTTAAGGGGCTACACCTTC. This sequence encodes CASRGQGLRGYTF. The rearrangement uses TRBV28 and TRBJ1-2; 9 positions match TRBD1. Germline V gene sequence: CDR1 MDHEN, CDR2 SYDVKM. With 6 bases clipped from V and 8 bases from J, the junction kept 7 bases outside the gene matches. The CDR3 sequence is 13 residues long.

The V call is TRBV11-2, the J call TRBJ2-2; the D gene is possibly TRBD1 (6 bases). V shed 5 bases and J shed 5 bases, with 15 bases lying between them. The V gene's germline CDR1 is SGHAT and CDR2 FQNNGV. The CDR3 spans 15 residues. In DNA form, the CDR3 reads TGTGCCAGCAGCCCCCCAGGGGCGCGGACCGGGGAGCTGTTTTTT. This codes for CASSPPGARTGELFF. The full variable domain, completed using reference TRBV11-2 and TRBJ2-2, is EAGVAQSPRYKIIEKRQSVAFWCNPISGHATLYWYQQILGQGPKLLIQFQNNGVVDDSQLPKDRFSAERLKGVDSTLKIQPAKLEDSAVYLCASSPPGARTGELFFGEGSRLTVL.

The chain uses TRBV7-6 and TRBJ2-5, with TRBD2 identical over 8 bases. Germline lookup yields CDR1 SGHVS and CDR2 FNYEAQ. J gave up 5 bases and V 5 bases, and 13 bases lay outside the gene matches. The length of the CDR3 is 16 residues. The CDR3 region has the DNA TGTGCCAGCAGCCCGCGAAGAGCGGGAGTGCGGGAGACCCAGTACTTC. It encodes CASSPRRAGVRETQYF.

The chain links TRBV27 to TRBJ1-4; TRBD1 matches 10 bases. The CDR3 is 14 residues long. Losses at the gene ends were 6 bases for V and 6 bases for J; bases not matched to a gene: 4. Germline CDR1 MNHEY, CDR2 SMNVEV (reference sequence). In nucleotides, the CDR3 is TGTGCCAGCAGCGACAGGGGGCTGGATGAAAAACTGTTTTTT. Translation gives CASSDRGLDEKLFF. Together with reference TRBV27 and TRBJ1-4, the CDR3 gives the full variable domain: EAQVTQNPRYLITVTGKKLTVTCSQNMNHEYMSWYRQDPGLGLRQIYYSMNVEVTDKGDVPEGYKVSRKEKRNFPLILESPSPNQTSLYFCASSDRGLDEKLFFGSGTQLSVL.

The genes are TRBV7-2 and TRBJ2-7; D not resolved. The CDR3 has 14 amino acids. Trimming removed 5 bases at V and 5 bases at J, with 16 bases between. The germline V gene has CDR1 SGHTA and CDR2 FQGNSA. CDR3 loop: CASSVLVDGNEQYF. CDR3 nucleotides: TGTGCCAGCAGCGTCCTCGTCGACGGCAACGAGCAGTACTTC. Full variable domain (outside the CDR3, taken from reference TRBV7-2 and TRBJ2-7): GAGVSQSPSNKVTEKGKDVELRCDPISGHTALYWYRQSLGQGLEFLIYFQGNSAPDKSGLPSDRFSAERTGGSVSTLTIQRTQQEDSAVYLCASSVLVDGNEQYFGPGTRLTVT.

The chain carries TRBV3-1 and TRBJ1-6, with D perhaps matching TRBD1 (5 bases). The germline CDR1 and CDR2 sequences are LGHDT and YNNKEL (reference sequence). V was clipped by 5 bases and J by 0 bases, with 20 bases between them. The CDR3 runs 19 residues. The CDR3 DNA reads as TGTGCCAGCAGCGCCTTATCACCGGGACGGAGCTCCTATAATTCACCCCTCCACTTT. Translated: CASSALSPGRSSYNSPLHF.

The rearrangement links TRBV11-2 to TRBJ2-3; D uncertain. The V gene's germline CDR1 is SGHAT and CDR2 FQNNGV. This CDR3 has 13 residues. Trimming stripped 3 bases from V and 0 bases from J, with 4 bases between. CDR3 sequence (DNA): TGTGCCAGCAGCTTGCCTAGCACAGATACGCAGTATTTT. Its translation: CASSLPSTDTQYF. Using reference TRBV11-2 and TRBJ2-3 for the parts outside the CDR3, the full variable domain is EAGVAQSPRYKIIEKRQSVAFWCNPISGHATLYWYQQILGQGPKLLIQFQNNGVVDDSQLPKDRFSAERLKGVDSTLKIQPAKLEDSAVYLCASSLPSTDTQYFGPGTRLTVL.

The CDR3 region is CASSLEGRRYGYTF. CDR3 DNA: TGTGCCAGCAGTTTAGAGGGGAGGAGGTATGGCTACACCTTC. The rearrangement joins TRBV12-3 or TRBV12-4 to TRBJ1-2; a possible D gene is TRBD1 (5 bases). The CDR3 consists of 14 residues. Trimming pared 1 base from V and 5 bases from J, leaving 11 bases between.

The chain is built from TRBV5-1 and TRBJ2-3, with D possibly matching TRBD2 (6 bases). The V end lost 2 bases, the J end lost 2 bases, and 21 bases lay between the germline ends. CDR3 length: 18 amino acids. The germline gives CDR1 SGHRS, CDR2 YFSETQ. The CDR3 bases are TGCGCCAGCAGCTTCGCGAGCCGGGCGGGGCCTCACACAGATACGCAGTATTTT. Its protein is CASSFASRAGPHTDTQYF. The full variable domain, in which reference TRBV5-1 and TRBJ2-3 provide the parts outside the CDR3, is KAGVTQTPRYLIKTRGQQVTLSCSPISGHRSVSWYQQTPGQGLQFLFEYFSETQRNKGNFPGRFSGRQFSNSRSEMNVSTLELGDSALYLCASSFASRAGPHTDTQYFGPGTRLTVL.

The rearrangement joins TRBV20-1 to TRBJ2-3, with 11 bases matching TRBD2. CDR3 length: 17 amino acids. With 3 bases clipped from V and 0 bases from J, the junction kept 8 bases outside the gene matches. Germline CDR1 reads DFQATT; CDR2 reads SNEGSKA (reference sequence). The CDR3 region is CSASELAGDSSTDTQYF. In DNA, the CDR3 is TGCAGTGCTAGCGAACTAGCGGGGGATTCGAGCACAGATACGCAGTATTTT.

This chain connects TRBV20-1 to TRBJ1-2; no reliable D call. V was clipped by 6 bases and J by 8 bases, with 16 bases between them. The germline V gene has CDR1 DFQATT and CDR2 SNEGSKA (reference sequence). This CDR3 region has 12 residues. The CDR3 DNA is TGCAGTGCAGATCCGAAATCGGGGGGCTACACCTTC. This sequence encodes CSADPKSGGYTF.

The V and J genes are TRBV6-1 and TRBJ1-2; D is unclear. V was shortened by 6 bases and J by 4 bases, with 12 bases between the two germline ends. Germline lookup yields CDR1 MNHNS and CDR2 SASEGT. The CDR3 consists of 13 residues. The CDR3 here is CASSPAISYGYTF. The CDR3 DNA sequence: TGTGCCAGCAGCCCAGCAATCTCCTATGGCTACACCTTC.

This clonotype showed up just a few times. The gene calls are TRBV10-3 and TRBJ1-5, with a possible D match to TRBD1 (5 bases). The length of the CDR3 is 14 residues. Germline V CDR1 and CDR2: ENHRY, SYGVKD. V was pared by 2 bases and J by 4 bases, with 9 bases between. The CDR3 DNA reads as TGTGCCATCAGTGAGACAGGCGAGAATCAGCCCCAGCATTTT. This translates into CAISETGENQPQHF.

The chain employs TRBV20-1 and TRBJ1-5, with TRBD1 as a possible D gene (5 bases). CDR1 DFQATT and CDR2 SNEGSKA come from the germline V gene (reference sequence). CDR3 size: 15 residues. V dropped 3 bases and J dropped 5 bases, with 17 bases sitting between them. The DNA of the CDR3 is TGCAGTGCTAGGGACTCAGGGAGATGGGATCAGCCCCAGCATTTT. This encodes CSARDSGRWDQPQHF.

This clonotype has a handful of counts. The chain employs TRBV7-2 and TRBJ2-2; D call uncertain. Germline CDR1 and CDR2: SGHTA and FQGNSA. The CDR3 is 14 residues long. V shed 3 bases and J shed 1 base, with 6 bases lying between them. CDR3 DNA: TGTGCCAGCAGCTTCAGTAAGAACACCGGGGAGCTGTTTTTT. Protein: CASSFSKNTGELFF.

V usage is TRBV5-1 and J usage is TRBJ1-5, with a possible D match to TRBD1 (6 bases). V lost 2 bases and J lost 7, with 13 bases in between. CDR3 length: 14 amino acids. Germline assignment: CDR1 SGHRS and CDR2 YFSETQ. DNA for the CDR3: TGCGCCAGCAGCTTAGGAGGGGGTGAGCAGCCCCAGCATTTT. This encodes CASSLGGGEQPQHF.

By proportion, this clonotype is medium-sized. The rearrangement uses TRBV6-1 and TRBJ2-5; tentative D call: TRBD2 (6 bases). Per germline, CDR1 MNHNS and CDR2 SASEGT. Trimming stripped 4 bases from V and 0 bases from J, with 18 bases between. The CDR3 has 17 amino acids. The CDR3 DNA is TGTGCCAGCAGTGCTCAAGGACGGGGGATATACCAAGAGACCCAGTACTTC. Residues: CASSAQGRGIYQETQYF.

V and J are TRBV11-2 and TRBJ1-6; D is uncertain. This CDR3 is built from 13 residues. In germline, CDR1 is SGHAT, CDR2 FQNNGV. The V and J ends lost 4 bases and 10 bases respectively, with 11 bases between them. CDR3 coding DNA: TGTGCCAGCAGCTCGTCTATTTTATCACCCCTCCACTTT. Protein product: CASSSSILSPLHF. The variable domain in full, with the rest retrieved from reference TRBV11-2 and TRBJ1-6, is EAGVAQSPRYKIIEKRQSVAFWCNPISGHATLYWYQQILGQGPKLLIQFQNNGVVDDSQLPKDRFSAERLKGVDSTLKIQPAKLEDSAVYLCASSSSILSPLHFGNGTRLTVT.

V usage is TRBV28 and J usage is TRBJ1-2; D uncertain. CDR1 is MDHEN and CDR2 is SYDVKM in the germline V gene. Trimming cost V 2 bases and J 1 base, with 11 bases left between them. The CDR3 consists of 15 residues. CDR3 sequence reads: CASSLSENRNYGYTF. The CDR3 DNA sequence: TGTGCCAGCAGTTTAAGTGAGAACCGTAACTATGGCTACACCTTC.

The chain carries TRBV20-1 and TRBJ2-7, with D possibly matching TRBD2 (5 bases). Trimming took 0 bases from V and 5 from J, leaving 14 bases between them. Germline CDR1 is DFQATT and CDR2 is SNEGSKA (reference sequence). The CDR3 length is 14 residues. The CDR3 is CSARDHYRGNEQYF. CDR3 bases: TGCAGTGCTAGAGATCACTATCGGGGAAACGAGCAGTACTTC.

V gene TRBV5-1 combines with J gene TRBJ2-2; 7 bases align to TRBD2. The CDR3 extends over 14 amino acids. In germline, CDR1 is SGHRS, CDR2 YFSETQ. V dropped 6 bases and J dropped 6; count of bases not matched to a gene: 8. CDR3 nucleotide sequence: TGCGCCAGCAATCCCGGGAGGCGGTCCGGGGAGCTGTTTTTT. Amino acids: CASNPGRRSGELFF.

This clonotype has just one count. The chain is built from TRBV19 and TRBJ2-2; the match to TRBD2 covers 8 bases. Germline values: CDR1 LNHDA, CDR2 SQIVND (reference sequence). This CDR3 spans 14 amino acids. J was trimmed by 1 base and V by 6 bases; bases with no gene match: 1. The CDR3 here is CASSSGGNTGELFF. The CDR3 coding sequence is TGTGCCAGTAGCAGCGGGGGGAACACCGGGGAGCTGTTTTTT.

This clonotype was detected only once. CDR3 loop: CASNLSGGERPYEQYF. The CDR3 region has the DNA TGTGCCAGCAACCTTAGCGGGGGGGAACGACCCTACGAGCAGTACTTC. V is TRBV6-1 and J is TRBJ2-7; 11 bases line up with TRBD2. V gave up 7 bases and J gave up 2 bases; unmatched junction bases: 10. The CDR3 has 16 residues. CDR1 MNHNS and CDR2 SASEGT come from the germline V gene.

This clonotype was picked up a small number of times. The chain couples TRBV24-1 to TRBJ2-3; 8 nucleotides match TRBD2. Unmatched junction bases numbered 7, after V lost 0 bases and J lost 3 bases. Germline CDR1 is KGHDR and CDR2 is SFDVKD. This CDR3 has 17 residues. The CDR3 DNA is TGTGCCACCAGTGATTTGCGTAGCGGGGCGGGGACAGATACGCAGTATTTT. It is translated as CATSDLRSGAGTDTQYF.

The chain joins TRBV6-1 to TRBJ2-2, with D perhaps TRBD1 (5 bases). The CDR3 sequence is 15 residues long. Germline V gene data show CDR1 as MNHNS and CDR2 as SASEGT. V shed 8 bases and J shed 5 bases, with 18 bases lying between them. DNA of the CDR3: TGTGCCAGCTCGAGAGTGCAGGGAAGGACCGGGGAGCTGTTTTTT. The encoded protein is CASSRVQGRTGELFF.

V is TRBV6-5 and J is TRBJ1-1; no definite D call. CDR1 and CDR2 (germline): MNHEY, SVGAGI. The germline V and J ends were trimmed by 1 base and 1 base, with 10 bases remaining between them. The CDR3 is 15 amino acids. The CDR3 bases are TGTGCCAGCAGTTACTTCCCTGGGAGGAACACTGAAGCTTTCTTT. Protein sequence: CASSYFPGRNTEAFF.